This TCR beta chain emerged from a study of T cells in Graves' hyperthyroidism and ophthalmopathy (dated by TCRdb to 2018 to 2020). Regarding the study in general: Peripheral blood was collected at initial diagnosis, before any treatment. TCR V-J signatures able to tell the groups apart were searched for in a discovery cohort of 100 or so patients, of whom around 43 had Graves' ophthalmopathy and more than 55 had stable Graves' hyperthyroidism. Whether ophthalmopathy could be predicted prospectively was tested in an independent validation cohort made up of 18 to 20 hyperthyroidism patients plus 17 patients who later progressed to ophthalmopathy. The approximately 100 discovery patients were randomly divided into training and test sets at a 7:3 ratio. Thyroid tissue and blood T-cell repertoires from several Graves' hyperthyroidism patients were also compared in the study. Following sampling, methimazole starting at 30 mg daily was given to hyperthyroidism patients, and high-dose intravenous methylprednisolone was given to ophthalmopathy patients. The paper describes TCR Vbeta CDR3 sequencing of 135 peripheral blood samples, made up of about 40 ophthalmopathy patients, roughly 75 hyperthyroidism patients and around 17 progressor patients.

Ophthalmopathy patients had moderately to severely active disease, Clinical Activity Score of at least 3, NOSPECS grade of at least 4, and duration under 3 months. Any patient with an uncontrolled infection, another autoimmune disease, pregnancy or lactation was excluded. Diagnoses were based on clinical symptoms, serum thyroxine and TRAb, thyroid ultrasound and orbital computed tomography. PBMCs were separated from about 10 ml of fresh peripheral blood using Ficoll-Paque density gradient centrifugation. Total RNA was extracted using Trizol reagent, and RNA quality was assessed on an Agilent 2100 Bioanalyzer. Comment on this clonotype: This clone's antigen is unknown. Base-call qualities are not available, and no considerably larger clone is one nucleotide away.

Reading from cysteine to phenylalanine, the CDR3 counts 19 amino acids. Just CDR3 DNA is preserved here, 57 bases in frame from base 1. From a lookup of the germline V gene (reference sequence), CDR1 and CDR2 are SGHNT and YYREEE. The junction shows trimming of 4 bases on V and 4 bases on J, and the gene matches do not reach 13 bases of it. Summary of the overall study and its limitations: In validation, the model predicted progression to ophthalmopathy a median of approximately 6.6 months before onset, with about 71% sensitivity and around 76% specificity. A 13 V-J signature model separated ophthalmopathy from stable hyperthyroidism, with just over 85% sensitivity and about 81% specificity in cross-validation and 80%/75% in testing. Most expanded thyroid clonotypes (frequency above 0.001) were also detected in blood, a finding suggesting that blood repertoires may reflect thyroid immune responses. Sample size was not statistically predetermined, and blinding of investigators to group allocation was not performed.

Amplification of TCR beta CDR3 regions was carried out from RNA transcripts. The TCR CDR3 was subjected to a first round of RT-PCR using the HTBI primer set and the Qiagen OneStep RT-PCR kit. A second multiplex PCR round built the libraries, followed by size selection and purification. Paired-end sequencing of the libraries was performed with 100 bp reads on an Illumina HiSeq2000. In the paper's pipeline: SOAPnuke was used to process the raw data, throwing out any read that contained adapters or uncalled bases, had a mean Phred below 15, or lacked an exact constant-primer or identifier match. High-quality paired reads were merged using COPE v1.2.5, and each unique nucleotide sequence was defined as a clonotype. Clonotypes were aligned to IMGT TRBV, TRBD and TRBJ reference segments using MiTCR v1.1. Only V-J combinations with frequency above 0.0001, covering 99% to 99.2% of repertoires, were analysed. The TCS score was defined as the ratio of F50 (clonal expansion) to E x V (chaos), calculated using BLOSUM62-based TCRdist between CDR3 peptides within each V-J. Welch's t-statistics and random forest reduced fewer than 600 V-J features to 10 to 15, which were used in a naive Bayes classifier (R e1071). Through fastp at Q25 and MiXCR, TCRdb rebuilt clones from the public reads, retaining in-frame beta chains. Under each unique CDR3 protein, matching rows form one entry showing the most common genes and DNA. For this entry, the V and J calls and clone size follow TCRdb and not the study's own pipeline. The sample table contains 550,000 to 600,000 distinct CDR3 sequences; only one count was recorded for 14% of them. The top ten constitute more than 6% of the sample.

The material sequenced was blood. This TCR was sampled from a woman between 18 and 29 years old with Graves' ophthalmopathy. This chain joins TRBV5-4 to TRBJ2-1; a stretch of 14 junction bases matches TRBD2. The CDR3 amino acid sequence is: CASSRSTSGRAGVYNEQFF. The nucleotide sequence reads TGTGCCAGCAGCCGCTCGACTAGCGGGAGGGCCGGAGTATACAATGAGCAGTTCTTC.